This T cell receptor beta chain came from a study of post-analysis software for immune sequencing data. Regarding the study as a whole: Controls showed lower frequencies than patients for four to six TRBV segments, and TRBV5-6, TRBV5-1 and TRBV20-1 were among these.

J was trimmed by 3 bases and V by 3 bases; bases with no gene match: 2. Germline V CDR1 and CDR2: KGHDR, SFDVKD. The CDR3 sequence is 14 residues long. For this clonotype: Its antigen is not identified.

The authors incorporated unique molecular identifiers into the TCR beta cDNA libraries. TCRdb ran MiXCR on the PCR reads and lists one entry per CDR3 protein. The repertoire holds under 900,000 distinct CDR3 sequences, with 53% as singletons. V gene TRBV24-1 combines with J gene TRBJ2-3; 7 positions agree with TRBD1. Sequencing was done on a sample of blood. The receptor's source is a girl aged 5 to 17 with multiple sclerosis. CDR3 region: CATSDPRGTDTQYF. CDR3 coding DNA: TGTGCCACCAGTGATCCCAGGGGGACAGATACGCAGTATTTT.